One and the same sample provided the 31 T cell receptor beta chains below, sequenced in a study of T cell clonotyping in hematopoietic cell transplantation. Profiled with immunoSEQ multiplex PCR; TCRdb holds only in-frame clones, not every one. The sample carries 4,500 to 6,500 clones, around 83% recorded once. Time point noted: recipient sample about 28 days before transplant, after cytoreduction. Sequencing used peripheral blood mononuclear cells, obtained before stem cell transplant. These receptors all stem from a man in his fifties or sixties with acute myeloid leukemia. Some clones in this sample may be carry-over from other donors' samples.

The chain is built from TRBV27 and TRBJ2-7, with D perhaps matching TRBD1 (6 bases). V was cut by 5 bases and J by 6 bases, with 14 bases left in between. The CDR3 is made up of 13 amino acids. CDR1 is MNHEY and CDR2 is SMNVEV in the germline V gene (reference sequence). The CDR3 loop is CASSLHRVAEQYF. In DNA, the CDR3 is TGTGCCAGCAGTCTGCACAGGGTAGCCGAGCAGTACTTC.

The rearrangement uses TRBV5-1 and TRBJ2-7, with 12 bases fitting TRBD2. V gave up 3 bases and J gave up 7 bases; unmatched junction bases: 5. Germline V gene data show CDR1 as SGHRS and CDR2 as YFSETQ. The CDR3 covers 14 residues. The chain's CDR3 is CASSYRTSGTEQYF. CDR3 nucleotides: TGCGCCAGCAGCTATAGGACTAGCGGGACAGAGCAGTACTTC.

The chain joins TRBV30 to TRBJ2-2, with 9 bases matching TRBD1. The junction had 6 bases not matched to a gene; V was cut back by 3 bases and J by 7 bases. Germline CDR1 reads GTSNPN; CDR2 reads SVGIG (reference sequence). This CDR3 has 14 amino acids. The CDR3 loop is CAWSRQGVGGELFF. The CDR3 nucleotides read TGTGCCTGGAGCCGACAGGGGGTGGGCGGGGAGCTGTTTTTT.

This clone was detected only a few times. The chain employs TRBV29-1 and TRBJ1-4; tentatively, D is TRBD1 (6 bases). Germline assignment: CDR1 SQVTM and CDR2 ANQGSEA. The CDR3 runs 14 residues. The V gene lost 4 bases and the J gene lost 1 base, with 10 bases spanning the gap. The CDR3, as DNA: TGCAGCGTTGGACAGGCAGGAACTAATGAAAAACTGTTTTTT. Protein: CSVGQAGTNEKLFF.

The chain uses TRBV25-1 and TRBJ1-2; TRBD1 is a possible D gene (5 bases). Germline assignment: CDR1 MGHDK and CDR2 SYGVNS. The CDR3 consists of 13 residues. The ends were cut back, 5 bases at V and 7 bases at J, with 14 bases in the middle. As DNA, the CDR3 is TGTGCCAGCAGTACCCCGACAGCCACTGGCTACACCTTC. Translation: CASSTPTATGYTF.

The CDR3 spells CASHDTTYEQYF. Here the CDR3 DNA reads TGCGCCAGCCATGACACGACCTACGAGCAGTACTTC. The V call is TRBV5-1, the J call TRBJ2-7; no clear D gene. The CDR3 runs to 12 residues. Germline values: CDR1 SGHRS, CDR2 YFSETQ. V lost 7 bases, J lost 2 bases, and 10 bases lay in between. Looking up the rest from reference TRBV5-1 and TRBJ2-7 gives the full variable domain: KAGVTQTPRYLIKTRGQQVTLSCSPISGHRSVSWYQQTPGQGLQFLFEYFSETQRNKGNFPGRFSGRQFSNSRSEMNVSTLELGDSALYLCASHDTTYEQYFGPGTRLTVT.

The V gene is TRBV28, the J gene TRBJ2-1, with TRBD2 matching 12 bases. Germline values: CDR1 MDHEN, CDR2 SYDVKM. The CDR3 totals 16 residues. J lost 1 base, V lost 6 bases, and 4 bases had no gene match. CDR3 nucleotide sequence: TGTGCCAGCAGGACTAGCGGGAGTGATTCCTACAATGAGCAGTTCTTC. Protein sequence: CASRTSGSDSYNEQFF.

The chain couples TRBV2 to TRBJ1-5, with 7 bases identical to TRBD1. The V and J ends lost 7 bases and 0 bases, in that order; junction bases with no gene match: 9. CDR3 length: 16 residues. CDR1 is SNHLY, CDR2 FYNNEI, per germline. In nucleotides, the CDR3 is TGTGCCAGCACCGAAGGCACAGGGGCTAGCAATCAGCCCCAGCATTTT. Translating gives CASTEGTGASNQPQHF. Full variable domain (remainder filled in from reference TRBV2 and TRBJ1-5): EPEVTQTPSHQVTQMGQEVILRCVPISNHLYFYWYRQILGQKVEFLVSFYNNEISEKSEIFDDQFSVERPDGSNFTLKIRSTKLEDSAMYFCASTEGTGASNQPQHFGDGTRLSIL.

V gene TRBV29-1 combines with J gene TRBJ2-6; no reliable D call. V was shortened by 6 bases and J by 2 bases, with 11 bases between the two germline ends. CDR1 and CDR2 from the germline V gene are SQVTM and ANQGSEA. This CDR3 comprises 14 residues. The CDR3 protein is CSVLDRPGANVLTF. The CDR3 DNA sequence: TGCAGCGTACTGGACCGCCCTGGGGCCAACGTCCTGACTTTC. The full variable domain, completed using reference TRBV29-1 and TRBJ2-6, is SAVISQKPSRDICQRGTSLTIQCQVDSQVTMMFWYRQQPGQSLTLIATANQGSEATYESGFVIDKFPISRPNLTFSTLTVSNMSPEDSSIYLCSVLDRPGANVLTFGAGSRLTVL.

This chain connects TRBV6-5 to TRBJ2-2; no definite D call. The CDR3 length is 15 residues. V was trimmed by 2 bases and J by 0 bases, leaving 7 bases between them. CDR1 and CDR2 (germline): MNHEY, SVGAGI. The CDR3 loop is CASSYEASNTGELFF. The CDR3 DNA follows: TGTGCCAGCAGTTACGAAGCCTCGAACACCGGGGAGCTGTTTTTT.

This clone came up a few times. V gene TRBV19 combines with J gene TRBJ2-1; tentatively, D is TRBD1 (6 bases). The CDR3 loop spans 18 amino acids. The germline V and J ends were trimmed by 4 bases and 2 bases, with 21 bases remaining between them. Germline V gene data show CDR1 as LNHDA and CDR2 as SQIVND (reference sequence). The CDR3 reads CASSTTGHGTAPYNEQFF. The DNA for the CDR3 is TGTGCCAGTAGTACTACAGGGCACGGGACGGCCCCCTACAATGAGCAGTTCTTC.

This clone is a singleton in its sample. The chain links TRBV5-1 to TRBJ1-1, with D maybe TRBD1 (5 bases). CDR3 length: 14 amino acids. CDR1 is SGHRS and CDR2 is YFSETQ in the germline V gene. Trimming cost V 0 bases and J 1 base, with 7 bases left between them. The CDR3 sequence: CASSLATENTEAFF. The CDR3 nucleotides are TGCGCCAGCAGCTTGGCGACAGAGAACACTGAAGCTTTCTTT.

The sample holds a few counts of this clone. The chain combines TRBV5-1 with TRBJ2-7; D perhaps matches TRBD2 (6 bases). The germline V gene encodes CDR1 SGHRS and CDR2 YFSETQ. This CDR3 is built from 13 residues. Trimming pared 5 bases from V and 3 bases from J, leaving 12 bases between. The CDR3 nucleotides are TGCGCCAGCAGTCTCGGGGGTTTCTACGAGCAGTACTTC. Translating it yields CASSLGGFYEQYF.

The CDR3 sequence is CASSQGGSYTGELFF. Written as DNA, the CDR3 is TGCGCCAGCAGCCAAGGGGGGAGCTACACCGGGGAGCTGTTTTTT. The chain carries TRBV4-3 and TRBJ2-2; D possibly uses TRBD1 or TRBD2 (5 bases each). CDR3 size: 15 residues. CDR1 is LGHNA and CDR2 is YSLEER in the germline V gene. Trimming cost V 1 base and J 3 bases, with 9 bases left between them.

J is TRBJ2-7 and V is TRBV7-2, with 8 bases aligning to TRBD2. This CDR3 comprises 16 residues. Trimming at V came to 2 bases and at J to 2 bases, leaving 8 bases not matched to a gene. The germline gives CDR1 SGHTA, CDR2 FQGNSA. The CDR3 protein is CASSLRAGAVTYEQYF. CDR3 in DNA: TGTGCCAGCAGCTTAAGAGCGGGAGCCGTGACCTACGAGCAGTACTTC.

The V gene is TRBV15, the J gene TRBJ2-1, with 10 positions matching TRBD2. J gave up 1 base and V 5 bases, and 5 bases lay outside the gene matches. Germline CDR1 LNHNV, CDR2 YYDKDF (reference sequence). This CDR3 comprises 16 residues. The CDR3 loop reads CATSARTSGSYNEQFF. In nucleotides, the CDR3 is TGTGCCACCAGCGCTAGGACTAGCGGATCCTACAATGAGCAGTTCTTC.

The chain links TRBV6-5 to TRBJ2-5; 9 nucleotides line up with TRBD1. Losses at the gene ends were 4 bases for V and 5 bases for J; bases not matched to a gene: 11. Germline loops: CDR1 MNHEY, CDR2 SVGAGI. This CDR3 has 16 amino acids. The CDR3 protein is CASSSTSGTGRETQYF. The CDR3 nucleotides are TGTGCCAGCAGTTCTACTTCCGGGACAGGGAGGGAGACCCAGTACTTC.

The chain combines TRBV7-8 with TRBJ1-5; TRBD1 agrees at 8 bases. Germline V lookup: CDR1 SGHVS, CDR2 FQNEAQ. Trimming took 3 bases from V and 5 from J; bases not matched to a gene: 3. The CDR3 runs to 14 residues. The CDR3 is CASSFGQGHQPQHF. The DNA for the CDR3 is TGTGCCAGCAGCTTCGGACAGGGTCATCAGCCCCAGCATTTT.

The chain recombines TRBV7-6 with TRBJ2-1; TRBD1 is a possible D gene (6 bases). Trimming pared 4 bases from V and 0 bases from J, leaving 10 bases between. This CDR3 region has 15 residues. The V gene's germline CDR1 is SGHVS and CDR2 FNYEAQ. The chain's CDR3 is CASSSQGNSYNEQFF. In nucleotides, the CDR3 is TGTGCCAGCAGCTCACAGGGAAACTCCTACAATGAGCAGTTCTTC.

Within the sample, this clone is large. This CDR3 is also generated by other DNA sequences in the sample. The chain links TRBV5-6 to TRBJ2-7; D is possibly TRBD1 or TRBD2 (5 bases each). Germline CDR1 is SGHDT and CDR2 is YYEEEE. This CDR3 comprises 14 residues. V lost 0 bases, J lost 2 bases, and 9 bases lay in between. As DNA, the CDR3 is TGTGCCAGCAGCTTGGGAGGGGATACCTACGAGCAGTACTTC. Protein sequence: CASSLGGDTYEQYF.

CDR3 sequence (DNA): TGTGCCAGCAGCCCAGGGGAAGCTGAAGCTTTCTTT. Translating it yields CASSPGEAEAFF. This chain uses TRBV7-9 with TRBJ1-1, with D possibly being TRBD1 (6 bases). This CDR3 is 12 amino acids long. CDR1 and CDR2 (germline): SEHNR, FQNEAQ (reference sequence). Between the trimmed V and J ends, which lost 5 bases and 6 bases, there was a span of 10 bases.

The V call is TRBV7-9, the J call TRBJ1-4; TRBD1 might be the D (5 bases). Per the germline V gene, CDR1 is SEHNR and CDR2 is FQNEAQ (reference sequence). The CDR3 consists of 16 residues. Deletions cut 5 bases from V and 8 bases from J, with 21 bases between. CDR3 region: CASSPPYIGGEEKLFF. Written as DNA, the CDR3 is TGTGCCAGCAGCCCCCCCTATATCGGGGGGGAAGAAAAACTGTTTTTT.

V gene TRBV14 combines with J gene TRBJ2-3; D call uncertain. Germline V CDR1 and CDR2: SGHDN, FVKESK. V was trimmed by 0 bases and J by 5 bases, leaving 9 bases between them. The CDR3 length is 14 residues. The CDR3 nucleotides read TGTGCCAGCAGCCAAGAGTTACGTGGAGATACGCAGTATTTT. It is translated as CASSQELRGDTQYF.

The chain links TRBV28 to TRBJ2-2; the D is unclear. From germline, CDR1 is MDHEN and CDR2 SYDVKM. This CDR3 region has 13 residues. Trimming cost V 5 bases and J 3 bases, with 7 bases left between them. This CDR3 is CASSRLDTGELFF. The CDR3 nucleotides read TGTGCCAGCAGTCGGTTGGACACCGGGGAGCTGTTTTTT.

The chain recombines TRBV2 with TRBJ2-7, with 9 bases fitting TRBD2. CDR1 and CDR2 (germline): SNHLY, FYNNEI. The CDR3 consists of 16 residues. V trimming: 6 bases; J trimming: 7 bases; junction bases outside the gene matches: 16. The CDR3 loop reads CASRPRLAAPLGEQYF. The CDR3 bases are TGTGCCAGCAGACCGAGACTAGCGGCACCTTTGGGGGAGCAGTACTTC.

Here the CDR3 DNA reads TGTGCCAGCAGCTTGAGACAGGGGGATCAGCCCCAGCATTTT. It encodes CASSLRQGDQPQHF. The rearrangement uses TRBV7-2 and TRBJ1-5, with 9 bases lining up with TRBD1. The V gene end was trimmed by 3 bases and the J gene end by 5 bases; junction bases not matched to a gene: 2. This CDR3 region has 14 residues. Germline V gene data show CDR1 as SGHTA and CDR2 as FQGNSA.

The chain links TRBV6-6 to TRBJ2-1; 7 bases are a match to TRBD1. In germline, CDR1 is MNHNY, CDR2 SVGAGI (reference sequence). Trimming at V came to 2 bases and at J to 4 bases, leaving 5 bases not matched to a gene. This CDR3 has 15 residues. The CDR3 loop reads CASSYQQGTYNEQFF. The CDR3 bases are TGTGCCAGCAGTTACCAACAGGGGACGTACAATGAGCAGTTCTTC.

DNA for the CDR3: TGTGCCAGCTCACCATTGGACCAGGGGGCCACTGAAGCTTTCTTT. This sequence encodes CASSPLDQGATEAFF. The V and J genes are TRBV18 and TRBJ1-1; 8 bases match TRBD1. This CDR3 has 15 residues. Germline trimming cut 2 bases from V and 4 bases from J; bases unmatched to any gene: 6. Germline values: CDR1 KGHSH, CDR2 LQKENI.

This chain uses TRBV7-2 with TRBJ1-2; D may be TRBD1 (5 bases). From germline, CDR1 is SGHTA and CDR2 FQGNSA. Trimming left V 5 bases short and J 7 bases short, with 23 bases between. The CDR3 is 16 amino acids. The CDR3 region has the DNA TGTGCCAGCAGCATGGGACCCCTAAGTGTGGCGTCTGGCTACACCTTC. This codes for CASSMGPLSVASGYTF. The whole variable domain, filled in from reference TRBV7-2 and TRBJ1-2, reads GAGVSQSPSNKVTEKGKDVELRCDPISGHTALYWYRQSLGQGLEFLIYFQGNSAPDKSGLPSDRFSAERTGGSVSTLTIQRTQQEDSAVYLCASSMGPLSVASGYTFGSGTRLTVV.

The chain couples TRBV5-6 to TRBJ1-2, with D tentatively TRBD1 (5 bases). The CDR3 covers 16 residues. V was clipped by 4 bases and J by 1 base, with 17 bases between them. CDR1 SGHDT and CDR2 YYEEEE come from the germline V gene. The CDR3 coding sequence is TGTGCCAGCAGCAACCAGTGGGGGTTTCGTAACTATGGCTACACCTTC. Its protein is CASSNQWGFRNYGYTF.

The V call is TRBV5-4, the J call TRBJ1-2; maybe TRBD1 (6 bases). There are 17 residues in the CDR3. The V end lost 0 bases, the J end lost 0 bases, and 15 bases lay between the germline ends. CDR1 is SGHNT and CDR2 is YYREEE in the germline V gene (reference sequence). DNA of the CDR3: TGTGCCAGCAGCTTGGGACCAAGACAGGCCGCTAACTATGGCTACACCTTC. This codes for CASSLGPRQAANYGYTF. The whole variable domain, filled in from reference TRBV5-4 and TRBJ1-2, reads ETGVTQSPTHLIKTRGQQVTLRCSSQSGHNTVSWYQQALGQGPQFIFQYYREEENGRGNFPPRFSGLQFPNYSSELNVNALELDDSALYLCASSLGPRQAANYGYTFGSGTRLTVV.